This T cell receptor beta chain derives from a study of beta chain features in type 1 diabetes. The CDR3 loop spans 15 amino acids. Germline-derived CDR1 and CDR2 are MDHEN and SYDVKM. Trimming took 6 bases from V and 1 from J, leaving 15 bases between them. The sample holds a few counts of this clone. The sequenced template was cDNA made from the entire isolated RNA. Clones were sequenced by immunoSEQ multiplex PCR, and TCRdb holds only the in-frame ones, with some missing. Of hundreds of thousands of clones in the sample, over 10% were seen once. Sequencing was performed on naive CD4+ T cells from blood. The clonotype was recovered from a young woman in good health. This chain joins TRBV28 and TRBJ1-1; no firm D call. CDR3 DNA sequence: TGTGCCAGCAGGGTGCCGGGCCTAAGGAACACTGAAGCTTTCTTT. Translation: CASRVPGLRNTEAFF.